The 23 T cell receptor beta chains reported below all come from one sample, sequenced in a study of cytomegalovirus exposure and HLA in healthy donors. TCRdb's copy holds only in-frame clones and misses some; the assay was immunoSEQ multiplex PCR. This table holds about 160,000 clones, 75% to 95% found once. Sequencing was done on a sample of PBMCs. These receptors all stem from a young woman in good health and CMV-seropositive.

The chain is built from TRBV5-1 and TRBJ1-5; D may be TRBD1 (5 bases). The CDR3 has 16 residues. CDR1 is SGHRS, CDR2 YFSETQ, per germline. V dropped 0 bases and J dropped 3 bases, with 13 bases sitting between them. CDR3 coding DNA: TGCGCCAGCAGCTTGGACCCCGGGACTACCAATCAGCCCCAGCATTTT. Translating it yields CASSLDPGTTNQPQHF.

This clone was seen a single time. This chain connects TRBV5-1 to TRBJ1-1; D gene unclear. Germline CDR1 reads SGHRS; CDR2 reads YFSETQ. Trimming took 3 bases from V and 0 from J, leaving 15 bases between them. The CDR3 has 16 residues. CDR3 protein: CASSSYSRSVNTEAFF. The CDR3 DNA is TGCGCCAGCAGCTCCTATTCGCGGAGCGTGAACACTGAAGCTTTCTTT.

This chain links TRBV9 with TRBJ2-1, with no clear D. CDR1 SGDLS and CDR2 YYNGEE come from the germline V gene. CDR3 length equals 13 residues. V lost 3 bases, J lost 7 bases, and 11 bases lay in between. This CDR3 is CASSGAARNEQFF. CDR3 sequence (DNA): TGTGCCAGCAGCGGTGCAGCTAGGAATGAGCAGTTCTTC.

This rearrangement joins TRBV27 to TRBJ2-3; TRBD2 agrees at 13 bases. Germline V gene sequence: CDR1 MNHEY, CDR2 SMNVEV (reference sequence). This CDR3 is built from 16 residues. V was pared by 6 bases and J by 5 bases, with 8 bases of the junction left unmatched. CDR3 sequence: CASSDRTSGGKDTQYF. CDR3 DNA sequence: TGTGCCAGCAGCGATAGGACTAGCGGGGGTAAAGATACGCAGTATTTT.

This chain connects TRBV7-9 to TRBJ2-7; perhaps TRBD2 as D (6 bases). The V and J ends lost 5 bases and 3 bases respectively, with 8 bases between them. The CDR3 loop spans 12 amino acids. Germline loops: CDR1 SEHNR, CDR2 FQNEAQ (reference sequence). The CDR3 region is CASSRLDYEQYF. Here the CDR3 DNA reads TGTGCCAGCAGCCGACTAGACTACGAGCAGTACTTC.

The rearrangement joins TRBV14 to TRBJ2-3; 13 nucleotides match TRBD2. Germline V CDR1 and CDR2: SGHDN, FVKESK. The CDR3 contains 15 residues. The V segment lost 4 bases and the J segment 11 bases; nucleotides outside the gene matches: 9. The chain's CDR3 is CASSPAGTSGMVQYF. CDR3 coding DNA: TGTGCCAGCAGCCCAGCCGGGACTAGCGGGATGGTGCAGTATTTT.

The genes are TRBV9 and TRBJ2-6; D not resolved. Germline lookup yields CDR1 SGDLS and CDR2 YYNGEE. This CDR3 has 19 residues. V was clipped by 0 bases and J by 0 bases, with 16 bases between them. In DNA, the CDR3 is TGTGCCAGCAGCGTAGGGATATTACCTGGAGACTCTGGGGCCAACGTCCTGACTTTC. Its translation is CASSVGILPGDSGANVLTF. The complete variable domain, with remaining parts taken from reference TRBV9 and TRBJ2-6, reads DSGVTQTPKHLITATGQRVTLRCSPRSGDLSVYWYQQSLDQGLQFLIQYYNGEERAKGNILERFSAQQFPDLHSELNLSSLELGDSALYFCASSVGILPGDSGANVLTFGAGSRLTVL.

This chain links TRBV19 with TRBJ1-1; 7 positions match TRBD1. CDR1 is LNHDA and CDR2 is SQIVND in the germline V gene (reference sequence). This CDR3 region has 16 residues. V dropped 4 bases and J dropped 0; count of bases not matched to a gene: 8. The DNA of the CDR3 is TGTGCCAGTAGTACCCTTACAGGGGCAATGAACACTGAAGCTTTCTTT. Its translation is CASSTLTGAMNTEAFF.

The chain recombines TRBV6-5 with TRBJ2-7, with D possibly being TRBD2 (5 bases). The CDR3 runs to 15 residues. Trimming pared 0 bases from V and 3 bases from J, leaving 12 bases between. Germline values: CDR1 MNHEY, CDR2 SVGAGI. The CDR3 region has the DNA TGTGCCAGCAGTTACTCGTACGGGGAACACTACGAGCAGTACTTC. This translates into CASSYSYGEHYEQYF.

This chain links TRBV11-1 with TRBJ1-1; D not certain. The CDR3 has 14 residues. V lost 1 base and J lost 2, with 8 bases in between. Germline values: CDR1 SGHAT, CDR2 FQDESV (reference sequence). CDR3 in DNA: TGTGCCAGCAGCTTAGTGCGCCTCAACACTGAAGCTTTCTTT. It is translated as CASSLVRLNTEAFF.

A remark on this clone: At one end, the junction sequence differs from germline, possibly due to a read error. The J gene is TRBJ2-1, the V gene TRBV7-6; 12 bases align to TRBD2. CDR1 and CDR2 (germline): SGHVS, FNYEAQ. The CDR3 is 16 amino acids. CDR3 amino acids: CASSLDASGGANEQFF. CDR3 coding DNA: TGTGCCAGCAGCTTAGATGCTAGCGGGGGGGCTAATGAACAGTTCTTC.

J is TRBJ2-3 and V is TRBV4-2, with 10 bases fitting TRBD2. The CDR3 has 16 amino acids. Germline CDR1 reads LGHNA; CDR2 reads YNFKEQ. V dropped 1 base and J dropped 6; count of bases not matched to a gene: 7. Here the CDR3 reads CASSQASSGGLDTQYF. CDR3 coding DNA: TGTGCCAGCAGCCAAGCGAGTAGCGGGGGGTTGGATACGCAGTATTTT.

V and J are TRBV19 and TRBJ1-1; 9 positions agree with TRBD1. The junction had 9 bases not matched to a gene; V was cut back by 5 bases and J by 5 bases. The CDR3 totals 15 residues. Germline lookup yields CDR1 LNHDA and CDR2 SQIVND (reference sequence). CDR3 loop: CASSPWTGESTEAFF. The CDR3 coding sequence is TGTGCCAGTAGTCCTTGGACAGGGGAGAGTACTGAAGCTTTCTTT.

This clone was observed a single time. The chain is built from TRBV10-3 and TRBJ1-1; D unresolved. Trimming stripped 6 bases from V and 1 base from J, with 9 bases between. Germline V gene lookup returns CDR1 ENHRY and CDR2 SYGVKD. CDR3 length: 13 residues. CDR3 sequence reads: CAISVGGNTEAFF. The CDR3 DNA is TGTGCCATCAGCGTCGGTGGGAACACTGAAGCTTTCTTT.

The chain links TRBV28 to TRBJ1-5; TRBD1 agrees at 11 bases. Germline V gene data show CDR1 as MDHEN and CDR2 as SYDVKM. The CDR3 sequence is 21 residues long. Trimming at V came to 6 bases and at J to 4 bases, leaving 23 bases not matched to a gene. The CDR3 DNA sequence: TGTGCCAGCAGAGACGAGACCACGAGCCGAGTTGGGACAGGGGGAAATCAGCCCCAGCATTTT. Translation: CASRDETTSRVGTGGNQPQHF.

The CDR3 DNA sequence: TGCGCCAGCAGTGACGGGTTCAATCAGCCCCAGCATTTT. This codes for CASSDGFNQPQHF. The chain links TRBV10-1 to TRBJ1-5; D not certain. The CDR3 is 13 residues long. Germline loops: CDR1 WNHNN, CDR2 SYGVQD (reference sequence). Trimming took off 3 bases at V and 3 bases at J, with 6 bases between the two ends.

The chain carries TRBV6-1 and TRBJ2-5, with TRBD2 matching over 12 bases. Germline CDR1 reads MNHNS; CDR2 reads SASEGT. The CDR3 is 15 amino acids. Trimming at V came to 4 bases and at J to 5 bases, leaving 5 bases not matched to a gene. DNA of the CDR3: TGTGCCAGCAGTGGACTAGCGGGAGTTTCGGAGACCCAGTACTTC. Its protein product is CASSGLAGVSETQYF.

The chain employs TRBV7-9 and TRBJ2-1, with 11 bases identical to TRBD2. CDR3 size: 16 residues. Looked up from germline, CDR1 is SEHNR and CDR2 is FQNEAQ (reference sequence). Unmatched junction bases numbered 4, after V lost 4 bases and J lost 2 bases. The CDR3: CASSSRLAGPYNEQFF. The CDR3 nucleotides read TGTGCCAGCAGCTCCCGACTAGCGGGACCCTACAATGAGCAGTTCTTC.

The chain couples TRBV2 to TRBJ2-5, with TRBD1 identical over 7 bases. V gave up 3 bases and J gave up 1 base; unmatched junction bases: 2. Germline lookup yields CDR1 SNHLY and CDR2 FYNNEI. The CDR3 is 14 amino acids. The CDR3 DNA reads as TGTGCCAGCAGTGACGGGACAGTCCAAGAGACCCAGTACTTC. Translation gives CASSDGTVQETQYF.

The DNA of the CDR3 is TGTGCCAGCAGTGAAAATAGCGGCGGGGGGGCATTGGATACGCAGTATTTT. Its protein is CASSENSGGGALDTQYF. The chain joins TRBV6-1 to TRBJ2-3; TRBD2 aligns across 9 bases. This CDR3 region has 17 residues. The germline V gene has CDR1 MNHNS and CDR2 SASEGT. V lost 2 bases and J lost 6; bases outside the gene matches: 12.

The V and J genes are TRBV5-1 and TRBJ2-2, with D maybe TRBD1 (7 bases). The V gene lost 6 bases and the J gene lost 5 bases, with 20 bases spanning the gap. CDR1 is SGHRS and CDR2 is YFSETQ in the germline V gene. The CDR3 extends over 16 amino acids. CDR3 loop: CASNPSYRGGTGELFF. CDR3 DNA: TGCGCCAGCAACCCCAGCTACAGGGGAGGTACCGGGGAGCTGTTTTTT.

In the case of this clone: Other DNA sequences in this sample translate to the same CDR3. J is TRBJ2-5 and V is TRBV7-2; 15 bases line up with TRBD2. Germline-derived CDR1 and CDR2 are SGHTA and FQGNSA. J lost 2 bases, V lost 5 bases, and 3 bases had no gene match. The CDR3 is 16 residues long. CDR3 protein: CASSLGLAGGQETQYF. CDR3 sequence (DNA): TGTGCCAGCAGCCTAGGACTAGCGGGGGGGCAAGAGACCCAGTACTTC.

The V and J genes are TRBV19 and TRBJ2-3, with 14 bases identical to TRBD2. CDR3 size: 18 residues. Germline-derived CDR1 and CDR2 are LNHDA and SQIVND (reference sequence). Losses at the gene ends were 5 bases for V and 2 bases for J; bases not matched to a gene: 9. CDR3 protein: CASSPEGLAGVSTDTQYF. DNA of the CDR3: TGTGCCAGTAGTCCTGAGGGACTAGCGGGGGTATCCACAGATACGCAGTATTTT.